Each of the 14 T cell receptor beta chains below was sequenced from the same sample in a study of shared clonotypes between healthy human individuals. Naive CD8 cells comprised CD45RO-negative, CCR7-positively selected cells, excluding terminally differentiated effector memory CD45RA+ cells. Clones were sequenced by immunoSEQ multiplex PCR, and TCRdb holds only the in-frame ones, with some missing. The sample includes hundreds of thousands of clones, approximately 97% of them seen just once. The sequencing input was naive CD8+ T cells sorted from blood. All receptors come from a man aged 25-45 years in good health.

V gene TRBV18 combines with J gene TRBJ2-1; 8 nucleotides agree with TRBD2. CDR3 length: 16 residues. Germline CDR1 reads KGHSH; CDR2 reads LQKENI. V was pared by 2 bases and J by 6 bases, with 9 bases of the junction left unmatched. Here the CDR3 reads CASSPRGTSYGNEQFF. CDR3 coding DNA: TGTGCCAGCTCACCAAGGGGGACTAGTTATGGCAATGAGCAGTTCTTC.

The chain couples TRBV7-6 to TRBJ2-5; tentatively, D is TRBD1 or TRBD2 (5 bases each). The V end was cut by 4 bases, the J end by 7 bases, with 13 bases between. The CDR3 sequence is 13 residues long. In germline, CDR1 is SGHVS, CDR2 FNYEAQ. CDR3 DNA: TGTGCCAGCAGCTCCGGGACGACTGGGACCCAGTACTTC. This encodes CASSSGTTGTQYF.

The chain couples TRBV5-8 to TRBJ2-1; TRBD2 matches at 8 bases. With 2 bases clipped from V and 4 bases from J, the junction kept 8 bases outside the gene matches. The germline V gene has CDR1 SGHTS and CDR2 YDEGEE. This CDR3 comprises 16 residues. The CDR3 DNA reads as TGTGCCAGCAGCTTAGGAACTAGCGGAATTTACAATGAGCAGTTCTTC. It encodes CASSLGTSGIYNEQFF.

The CDR3 is CASSPRGAGSTDTQYF. The CDR3 DNA sequence: TGTGCCAGCAGTCCCAGGGGGGCGGGTAGCACAGATACGCAGTATTTT. The V call is TRBV27, the J call TRBJ2-3, with a tentative D call TRBD1 (7 bases). There are 16 residues in the CDR3. V gave up 5 bases and J gave up 0 bases, with 15 bases separating them. Germline V gives CDR1 MNHEY, CDR2 SMNVEV (reference sequence).

Worth noting for this clone: An end of the junction does not agree with germline; a read error may underlie this. The rearrangement joins TRBV18 to TRBJ2-1; 12 bases are a match to TRBD2. CDR3 length equals 16 residues. Germline lookup yields CDR1 KGHSH and CDR2 LQKENI. CDR3 loop: CASSPGTSGLYSEQFF. The CDR3 bases are TGTGCCAGCTCACCCGGGACTAGCGGGCTTTACAGTGAGCAGTTCTTC. Full variable domain (outside the CDR3, taken from reference TRBV18 and TRBJ2-1): NAGVMQNPRHLVRRRGQEARLRCSPMKGHSHVYWYRQLPEEGLKFMVYLQKENIIDESGMPKERFSAEFPKEGPSILRIQQVVRGDSAAYFCASSPGTSGLYSEQFFGPGTRLTVL.

The chain links TRBV10-3 to TRBJ2-7; 9 bases line up with TRBD2. Losses at the gene ends were 10 bases for V and 4 bases for J; bases not matched to a gene: 8. This CDR3 spans 13 amino acids. Germline assignment: CDR1 ENHRY and CDR2 SYGVKD. The CDR3 here is CATRLAGVYEQYF. CDR3 sequence (DNA): TGTGCCACCAGATTAGCGGGAGTGTACGAGCAGTACTTC.

The gene calls are TRBV27 and TRBJ2-4; possible D gene TRBD2, 6 bases. The CDR3 consists of 14 residues. Between the trimmed V and J ends, which lost 2 bases and 8 bases, there was a span of 13 bases. The germline V gene has CDR1 MNHEY and CDR2 SMNVEV (reference sequence). CDR3 loop: CASSLGGSGYIQYF. For the CDR3, the DNA is TGTGCCAGCAGTTTAGGGGGGAGTGGTTACATTCAGTACTTC.

The chain couples TRBV25-1 to TRBJ2-1, with D hard to call. The CDR3 sequence is 16 residues long. The V gene's germline CDR1 is MGHDK and CDR2 SYGVNS. V was shortened by 2 bases and J by 4 bases, with 15 bases between the two germline ends. The chain's CDR3 is CASSEGLLEIYNEQFF. The CDR3 bases are TGTGCCAGCAGTGAAGGGCTCCTTGAGATTTACAATGAGCAGTTCTTC. Combining the CDR3 with reference TRBV25-1 and TRBJ2-1 gives the whole variable domain EADIYQTPRYLVIGTGKKITLECSQTMGHDKMYWYQQDPGMELHLIHYSYGVNSTEKGDLSSESTVSRIRTEHFPLTLESARPSHTSQYLCASSEGLLEIYNEQFFGPGTRLTVL.

The chain has TRBV27 and TRBJ1-5, with D maybe TRBD1 (5 bases). From germline, CDR1 is MNHEY and CDR2 SMNVEV (reference sequence). The CDR3 contains 15 residues. The germline V and J ends were trimmed by 6 bases and 7 bases, with 19 bases remaining between them. The DNA for the CDR3 is TGTGCCAGCAGGGAACGGGCGGGCAGGGACCAGCCCCAGCATTTT. This sequence encodes CASRERAGRDQPQHF.

This chain joins TRBV7-8 and TRBJ2-7; 8 positions match TRBD1. The CDR3 is 16 residues long. V shed 5 bases and J 1 base; nucleotides not matched to a gene: 10. Germline CDR1 and CDR2: SGHVS and FQNEAQ. CDR3 sequence (DNA): TGTGCCAGCAGCCTACCCGGACAGGGCAGATCCTACGAGCAGTACTTC. Encoded protein: CASSLPGQGRSYEQYF. Combining the CDR3 with reference TRBV7-8 and TRBJ2-7 gives the whole variable domain GAGVSQSPRYKVAKRGQDVALRCDPISGHVSLFWYQQALGQGPEFLTYFQNEAQLDKSGLPSDRFFAERPEGSVSTLKIQRTQQEDSAVYLCASSLPGQGRSYEQYFGPGTRLTVT.

The chain carries TRBV12-5 and TRBJ2-1; D may be TRBD2 (6 bases). The V gene's germline CDR1 is LGHNT and CDR2 FRNRAP. With 6 bases removed from V and 1 base from J, the gap between germline ends came to 10 bases. This CDR3 spans 14 amino acids. Here the CDR3 reads CASGFSGSYNEQFF. The CDR3 DNA reads TGTGCTAGTGGCTTTAGCGGATCCTACAATGAGCAGTTCTTC.

This sequence joins TRBV7-8 and TRBJ2-1; 10 bases are shared with TRBD1. Germline V gene lookup returns CDR1 SGHVS and CDR2 FQNEAQ. The V segment lost 3 bases and the J segment 8 bases; nucleotides outside the gene matches: 4. The CDR3 totals 14 residues. The CDR3 nucleotides read TGTGCCAGCAGCTTTGGGACAGGGGAACATGAGCAGTTCTTC. Protein product: CASSFGTGEHEQFF.

The chain links TRBV7-6 to TRBJ1-2; 7 bases match TRBD1. CDR1 and CDR2 from the germline V gene are SGHVS and FNYEAQ. The CDR3 is 18 amino acids. Trimming cost V 0 bases and J 2 bases; bases outside gene matches: 12. The CDR3 loop is CASSLANRGRSVNYGYTF. The CDR3 coding sequence is TGTGCCAGCAGCTTAGCGAACAGGGGCCGCTCCGTGAACTATGGCTACACCTTC.

This clone turned up a few times. The chain has TRBV4-2 and TRBJ2-3; D is undetermined. This CDR3 is built from 17 residues. Germline-derived CDR1 and CDR2 are LGHNA and YNFKEQ. V lost 4 bases and J 4 bases, leaving 21 bases between the germline ends. The CDR3 nucleotides are TGTGCCAGCAGCCCCTATGGTCCACCCTTAGCAGCAGATACGCAGTATTTT. Translation gives CASSPYGPPLAADTQYF.